Below are 25 T cell receptor beta chains sequenced from a single sample in a study of CDR3 diversity in severe acne. Each CDR3 protein is one row after TCRdb ran MiXCR on the PCR reads. The sample lists around 91,000 distinct CDR3 sequences; approximately 51% were seen once. Material: blood. These receptors all stem from a male donor in good health, without acne.

This clonotype was seen a few times. V usage is TRBV6-1 and J usage is TRBJ1-1, with D hard to call. Germline values: CDR1 MNHNS, CDR2 SASEGT. V gave up 0 bases and J gave up 13 bases, with 0 bases separating them. The CDR3 length is 8 residues. CDR3 nucleotide sequence: TGTGCCAGCAGTGAAGCTTTCTTT. Translated, it gives CASSEAFF.

This clonotype has ten or more counts. This chain joins TRBV5-1 and TRBJ1-5; D is unresolved. V was shortened by 2 bases and J by 0 bases, with 12 bases between the two germline ends. The CDR3 spans 16 residues. Germline CDR1 SGHRS, CDR2 YFSETQ. CDR3 sequence reads: CASSLDGPNSNQPQHF. DNA for the CDR3: TGCGCCAGCAGCTTAGACGGACCAAATAGCAATCAGCCCCAGCATTTT.

This clonotype has ten or more counts. The rearrangement links TRBV7-6 to TRBJ2-2; TRBD1 agrees at 8 bases. Germline values: CDR1 SGHVS, CDR2 FNYEAQ. Trimming took 1 base from V and 5 from J; bases not matched to a gene: 9. This CDR3 contains 17 residues. DNA of the CDR3: TGTGCCAGCAGCTTAGGGGGGGCGACAGGGGATACCGGGGAGCTGTTTTTT. Translated: CASSLGGATGDTGELFF. The full variable domain, completed using reference TRBV7-6 and TRBJ2-2, is GAGVSQSPRYKVTKRGQDVALRCDPISGHVSLYWYRQALGQGPEFLTYFNYEAQQDKSGLPNDRFSAERPEGSISTLTIQRTEQRDSAMYRCASSLGGATGDTGELFFGEGSRLTVL.

This chain joins TRBV10-3 and TRBJ2-3; 16 bases match TRBD2. Trimming took 7 bases from V and 4 from J; bases not matched to a gene: 5. Germline assignment: CDR1 ENHRY and CDR2 SYGVKD. The CDR3 is made up of 16 amino acids. The CDR3 DNA follows: TGTGCCATCAAGAGGGGGACTAGCGGGGGGGCAGATACGCAGTATTTT. It translates to CAIKRGTSGGADTQYF.

This clonotype occurred once. This chain links TRBV25-1 with TRBJ2-3; weak D call: TRBD2 (5 bases). The CDR3 covers 16 residues. Trimming shortened V by 8 bases and J by 2 bases, and 20 bases separated the two germline ends. Germline lookup yields CDR1 MGHDK and CDR2 SYGVNS. The CDR3 bases are TGTGCCAGCGTTGAAGACCGGGAAGTACCCACAGATACGCAGTATTTT. It specifies CASVEDREVPTDTQYF.

The chain couples TRBV30 to TRBJ2-3, with D perhaps given as TRBD1 or TRBD2 (6 bases each). V was trimmed by 0 bases and J by 1 base, leaving 14 bases between them. This CDR3 spans 16 amino acids. Germline values: CDR1 GTSNPN, CDR2 SVGIG (reference sequence). CDR3 nucleotides: TGTGCCTGGAGTGTAGTTAGGGGGGCTCGCACAGATACGCAGTATTTT. This gives the protein CAWSVVRGARTDTQYF.

The chain carries TRBV7-9 and TRBJ1-4; 9 bases are shared with TRBD1. After removal of 3 bases from V and 8 bases from J, the junction contained 7 bases not matched to a gene. Germline V gene sequence: CDR1 SEHNR, CDR2 FQNEAQ (reference sequence). The CDR3 has 15 residues. CDR3 loop: CASSLEGQGEEKLFF. The CDR3 DNA sequence: TGTGCCAGCAGCTTGGAGGGACAGGGTGAGGAAAAACTGTTTTTT.

This clonotype was observed a handful of times. In DNA form, the CDR3 reads TGTGCCAGCAGTGAAGGACAGGACCCAGAACCCCTCCACTTT. This sequence encodes CASSEGQDPEPLHF. The rearrangement joins TRBV6-6 to TRBJ1-6; TRBD1 agrees at 7 bases. With V trimmed by 5 bases and J by 12 bases, 10 bases remained unmatched. The CDR3 sequence is 14 residues long. Germline lookup yields CDR1 MNHNY and CDR2 SVGAGI (reference sequence).

This clonotype showed up many times. This sequence joins TRBV29-1 and TRBJ1-1; D perhaps matches TRBD1 (5 bases). Germline V gene lookup returns CDR1 SQVTM and CDR2 ANQGSEA. This CDR3 comprises 11 residues. V was cut by 4 bases and J by 7 bases, with 10 bases left in between. CDR3: CSVGQGHEAFF. The CDR3 DNA reads TGCAGCGTTGGCCAGGGCCATGAAGCTTTCTTT.

This clonotype qualifies as medium-sized. The V gene is TRBV7-6, the J gene TRBJ1-6; D uncertain. V was pared by 2 bases and J by 8 bases, with 7 bases between. This CDR3 is built from 13 residues. CDR1 and CDR2 (germline): SGHVS, FNYEAQ. The CDR3 DNA reads as TGTGCCAGCAGCTTATCGGAAGATTCACCCCTCCACTTT. Protein: CASSLSEDSPLHF.

The V gene is TRBV29-1, the J gene TRBJ2-5; D is uncertain. The germline gives CDR1 SQVTM, CDR2 ANQGSEA. Trimming shortened V by 8 bases and J by 2 bases, and 24 bases separated the two germline ends. This CDR3 comprises 16 residues. The CDR3 is CSILGTEDVSQETQYF. The CDR3 DNA reads as TGCAGCATCCTGGGCACAGAGGACGTGAGTCAAGAGACCCAGTACTTC.

This chain uses TRBV11-3 with TRBJ1-3; weak D call: TRBD1 (5 bases). Germline CDR1 reads SGHNT; CDR2 reads YENEEA. Trimming took 4 bases from V and 2 from J, leaving 12 bases between them. This CDR3 region has 15 residues. CDR3 amino acids: CASSSYAGPGNTIYF. In DNA form, the CDR3 reads TGTGCCAGCAGCTCGTACGCGGGGCCTGGAAACACCATATATTTT.

This clonotype was found many times. The CDR3 sequence: CASKGAGGAADTQYF. CDR3 in DNA: TGTGCCAGCAAGGGAGCGGGAGGAGCCGCAGATACGCAGTATTTT. V gene TRBV2 combines with J gene TRBJ2-3, with 9 bases aligning to TRBD2. The CDR3 contains 15 residues. The trim removed 7 bases at V and 4 bases at J, leaving 9 bases unmatched. Germline values: CDR1 SNHLY, CDR2 FYNNEI.

CDR3 nucleotide sequence: TGTGCCACCAGCGCCTCGACAGTGACTAATGAAAAACTGTTTTTT. It encodes CATSASTVTNEKLFF. The chain employs TRBV15 and TRBJ1-4, with D perhaps TRBD1 (5 bases). Germline V lookup: CDR1 LNHNV, CDR2 YYDKDF (reference sequence). The ends were cut back, 5 bases at V and 2 bases at J, with 12 bases in the middle. This CDR3 region has 15 residues.

This clonotype was seen a few times. This chain uses TRBV20-1 with TRBJ2-7, with 9 bases matching TRBD2. After removal of 6 bases from V and 2 bases from J, the junction contained 5 bases not matched to a gene. The CDR3 consists of 13 residues. The germline CDR1 and CDR2 sequences are DFQATT and SNEGSKA (reference sequence). CDR3 in DNA: TGCAGTGCCGGTAGCGGGGGAGCCTACGAGCAGTACTTC. This encodes CSAGSGGAYEQYF.

The chain carries TRBV2 and TRBJ2-5, with 11 bases matching TRBD2. V lost 8 bases and J lost 2; bases outside the gene matches: 4. Germline CDR1 and CDR2: SNHLY and FYNNEI. The CDR3 consists of 14 residues. CDR3 sequence (DNA): TGTGCCAGCCTAGCGGGAGGAGGACAAGAGACCCAGTACTTC. This gives the protein CASLAGGGQETQYF.

The gene calls are TRBV9 and TRBJ2-7; TRBD2 might be the D (6 bases). The germline V gene has CDR1 SGDLS and CDR2 YYNGEE. Trimming stripped 4 bases from V and 2 bases from J, with 16 bases between. The CDR3 has 15 residues. CDR3 DNA sequence: TGTGCCAGCAGCTCCCCCGGGACTGCCACCTACGAGCAGTACTTC. Residues: CASSSPGTATYEQYF. The complete variable domain, with remaining parts taken from reference TRBV9 and TRBJ2-7, reads DSGVTQTPKHLITATGQRVTLRCSPRSGDLSVYWYQQSLDQGLQFLIQYYNGEERAKGNILERFSAQQFPDLHSELNLSSLELGDSALYFCASSSPGTATYEQYFGPGTRLTVT.

In this sample, this clonotype turned up a few times. This chain links TRBV30 with TRBJ1-1; TRBD1 agrees at 7 bases. This CDR3 region has 13 residues. Germline trimming cut 8 bases from V and 4 bases from J; bases unmatched to any gene: 10. Germline V gives CDR1 GTSNPN, CDR2 SVGIG (reference sequence). CDR3 nucleotides: TGTGCCAGCAAGGGGGCTCGACTCACTGAAGCTTTCTTT. Residues: CASKGARLTEAFF.

In this sample, this clonotype turned up many times. The chain is built from TRBV30 and TRBJ1-3; 7 bases are a match to TRBD1. CDR3 size: 15 residues. Per the germline V gene, CDR1 is GTSNPN and CDR2 is SVGIG (reference sequence). With 4 bases clipped from V and 2 bases from J, the junction kept 8 bases outside the gene matches. The CDR3 region is CAWTEMGTAGNTIYF. In DNA form, the CDR3 reads TGTGCCTGGACAGAGATGGGGACAGCTGGAAACACCATATATTTT.

This clonotype has only a few counts. The chain combines TRBV29-1 with TRBJ2-7, with 11 bases identical to TRBD1. CDR1 is SQVTM and CDR2 is ANQGSEA in the germline V gene. The V segment lost 7 bases and the J segment 5 bases; nucleotides outside the gene matches: 10. The length of the CDR3 is 14 residues. The CDR3 region has the DNA TGCAGCGCCGGTCCCGGGACAGGGGGAGACGAGCAGTACTTC. This translates into CSAGPGTGGDEQYF.

The V gene is TRBV9, the J gene TRBJ1-4; D gene uncertain. V was shortened by 4 bases and J by 7 bases, with 11 bases between the two germline ends. Germline V gene sequence: CDR1 SGDLS, CDR2 YYNGEE. The CDR3 totals 13 residues. CDR3 in DNA: TGTGCCAGCAGCCGGCCGCGATCTGAAAAACTGTTTTTT. This sequence encodes CASSRPRSEKLFF. Full variable domain (remainder filled in from reference TRBV9 and TRBJ1-4): DSGVTQTPKHLITATGQRVTLRCSPRSGDLSVYWYQQSLDQGLQFLIQYYNGEERAKGNILERFSAQQFPDLHSELNLSSLELGDSALYFCASSRPRSEKLFFGSGTQLSVL.

The CDR3 sequence: CSASPQAGVTDTQYF. The DNA of the CDR3 is TGCAGTGCTAGCCCGCAGGCAGGGGTAACAGATACGCAGTATTTT. V gene TRBV20-1 combines with J gene TRBJ2-3; possibly TRBD1 for D (6 bases). The germline CDR1 and CDR2 sequences are DFQATT and SNEGSKA (reference sequence). The CDR3 has 15 amino acids. With 3 bases removed from V and 3 bases from J, the gap between germline ends came to 16 bases.

This clonotype came up many times. V is TRBV28 and J is TRBJ1-3, with a weak D call TRBD1 (5 bases). Germline CDR1 and CDR2: MDHEN and SYDVKM. Trimming took off 4 bases at V and 3 bases at J, with 7 bases between the two ends. The CDR3 is 13 residues long. In DNA, the CDR3 is TGTGCCAGCAGTTCAGGGAATGGAAACACCATATATTTT. Protein product: CASSSGNGNTIYF.

The CDR3 sequence is CASSLGQPGNQAFF. The CDR3 DNA follows: TGCGCCAGCAGCTTGGGACAGCCAGGAAATCAAGCTTTCTTT. The chain employs TRBV5-1 and TRBJ1-1; maybe TRBD1 (5 bases). Trimming shortened V by 0 bases and J by 9 bases, and 15 bases separated the two germline ends. Germline lookup yields CDR1 SGHRS and CDR2 YFSETQ. The CDR3 runs to 14 residues.

This clonotype occurred many times. Here the CDR3 reads CASSVGVGQYEQYF. The CDR3 DNA follows: TGTGCCAGCAGCGTAGGAGTCGGGCAATACGAGCAGTACTTC. The chain is built from TRBV9 and TRBJ2-7; D ambiguous. The germline V and J ends were trimmed by 0 bases and 4 bases, with 11 bases remaining between them. Germline V gene lookup returns CDR1 SGDLS and CDR2 YYNGEE. CDR3 length: 14 residues.